The 15 T cell receptor beta chains presented below share a single source sample, sequenced in a study of shared clonotypes between healthy human individuals. Generated by immunoSEQ multiplex PCR, the TCRdb table keeps only in-frame clones and is missing some. The sample lists about 710,000 clones; roughly 72% were seen once. Material: memory CD4+ T cells sorted from blood. Subset reported: CD45RA-negative fraction. The receptors were gathered from a woman in her 30s in good health.

This chain connects TRBV25-1 to TRBJ1-4; perhaps TRBD1 as D (6 bases). From germline, CDR1 is MGHDK and CDR2 SYGVNS. Trimming cost V 10 bases and J 8 bases, with 20 bases left between them. The CDR3 runs to 14 residues. The CDR3 reads CATSGWGAGEKLFF. CDR3 sequence (DNA): TGTGCCACCTCAGGATGGGGGGCCGGGGAAAAACTGTTTTTT. The full variable domain, rest sourced from reference TRBV25-1 and TRBJ1-4, is EADIYQTPRYLVIGTGKKITLECSQTMGHDKMYWYQQDPGMELHLIHYSYGVNSTEKGDLSSESTVSRIRTEHFPLTLESARPSHTSQYLCATSGWGAGEKLFFGSGTQLSVL.

In its sample, this clone was seen a few times. The chain carries TRBV12-2 and TRBJ2-7; no check of the table's D call, TRBD2, against the DNA was made. TRBV12-2 is a recognized pseudogene. The CDR3 length is 15 residues. The CDR3 coding sequence is TGTGCAAGTCGCTTAGGGCTAGCAGTTTTTTACGAGCAGTACTTC. This gives the protein CASRLGLAVFYEQYF.

With regard to this clone: This specimen includes other DNA sequences encoding the same CDR3. The chain combines TRBV18 with TRBJ1-2; D unresolved. The V gene lost 2 bases and the J gene lost 4 bases, with 8 bases spanning the gap. The CDR3 is 13 residues long. Looked up from germline, CDR1 is KGHSH and CDR2 is LQKENI. CDR3 residues: CASSPEELYGYTF. As DNA, the CDR3 is TGTGCCAGCTCACCAGAGGAACTCTATGGCTACACCTTC.

This clone appeared a few times. The chain has TRBV2 and TRBJ2-2; TRBD2 agrees at 10 bases. The J segment lost 4 bases and the V segment lost 3 bases, leaving 5 bases of the junction unmatched. Per the germline V gene, CDR1 is SNHLY and CDR2 is FYNNEI. This CDR3 is 16 amino acids long. The CDR3 DNA reads as TGTGCCAGCAGTGATAGCGGGGGGTCGGTCACCGGGGAGCTGTTTTTT. Residues: CASSDSGGSVTGELFF.

This clone was detected a few times. This chain joins TRBV11-2 and TRBJ1-1; D possibly corresponds to TRBD1 (5 bases). Germline V gene lookup returns CDR1 SGHAT and CDR2 FQNNGV. V dropped 2 bases and J dropped 6 bases, with 13 bases sitting between them. The CDR3 spans 14 residues. The DNA for the CDR3 is TGTGCCAGCAGCTTATTTTTGGGGGGGGCTGAAGCTTTCTTT. Translating it yields CASSLFLGGAEAFF.

The V call is TRBV6-1, the J call TRBJ1-5; D unresolved. The CDR3 has 16 amino acids. Deletions cut 4 bases from V and 0 bases from J, with 13 bases between. Per germline, CDR1 MNHNS and CDR2 SASEGT. This CDR3 reads CASSVYRANSNQPQHF. DNA for the CDR3: TGTGCCAGCAGTGTATACAGAGCTAATAGCAATCAGCCCCAGCATTTT.

This clone came up once. The V call is TRBV7-2, the J call TRBJ2-5; D ambiguous. Germline V gene data show CDR1 as SGHTA and CDR2 as FQGNSA. Between the trimmed V and J ends, which lost 6 bases and 4 bases, there was a span of 15 bases. This CDR3 spans 14 amino acids. CDR3 DNA sequence: TGTGCCAGCAGTTTTAGTCGGTTGGGAGAGACCCAGTACTTC. Translated, it gives CASSFSRLGETQYF.

The chain carries TRBV10-2 and TRBJ2-3, with 9 bases aligning to TRBD2. The CDR3 is made up of 16 amino acids. The germline CDR1 and CDR2 sequences are WSHSY and SAAADI. Trimming removed 9 bases from V and 3 bases from J; junction bases left unmatched: 13. The CDR3 region has the DNA TGCGCCAGTAGGGAACACTCTAGCGGGATAACAGATACGCAGTATTTT. Its protein product is CASREHSSGITDTQYF.

The J gene is TRBJ2-1, the V gene TRBV28, with 16 bases aligning to TRBD2. CDR3 length equals 18 residues. V shed 4 bases, J shed 2 bases, and the junction held 5 bases outside the gene matches. CDR1 and CDR2 (germline): MDHEN, SYDVKM. CDR3 sequence reads: CASSSGLAGGPAYNEQFF. In DNA form, the CDR3 reads TGTGCCAGCAGTTCGGGACTAGCGGGAGGGCCCGCCTACAATGAGCAGTTCTTC.

CDR3 protein: CASRAGTPRYEQYF. The CDR3 DNA sequence: TGTGCCAGCAGGGCCGGGACTCCAAGGTACGAGCAGTACTTC. The chain is built from TRBV2 and TRBJ2-7, with a weak D call TRBD2 (6 bases). CDR3 size: 14 residues. Trimming cost V 6 bases and J 4 bases, with 16 bases left between them. CDR1 and CDR2 (germline): SNHLY, FYNNEI.

This clone was recorded a few times. This chain links TRBV5-8 with TRBJ2-3, with unresolved D. The V and J ends lost 2 bases and 1 base respectively, with 8 bases between them. The length of the CDR3 is 14 residues. Germline CDR1 is SGHTS and CDR2 is YDEGEE. The CDR3 here is CASSFSGGTDTQYF. CDR3 coding DNA: TGTGCCAGCAGCTTTAGTGGGGGCACAGATACGCAGTATTTT.

This sequence joins TRBV11-2 and TRBJ1-5, with D possibly being TRBD1 (5 bases). V lost 4 bases and J lost 9, with 13 bases in between. The CDR3 extends over 13 amino acids. Germline V gene data show CDR1 as SGHAT and CDR2 as FQNNGV. For the CDR3, the DNA is TGTGCCAGCAGCTCCAATGGCGGGACGCCCCAGCATTTT. The encoded protein is CASSSNGGTPQHF.

This chain uses TRBV7-2 with TRBJ2-3; no clear D gene. The length of the CDR3 is 16 residues. Trimming cost V 2 bases and J 2 bases, with 14 bases left between them. CDR1 SGHTA and CDR2 FQGNSA come from the germline V gene. This CDR3 is CASSLLAVLITDTQYF. CDR3 nucleotide sequence: TGTGCCAGCAGCTTATTGGCCGTGCTCATCACAGATACGCAGTATTTT.

This clone occurred a few times. This rearrangement joins TRBV6-1 to TRBJ2-4; no clear D gene. The V and J ends lost 2 bases and 0 bases respectively, with 11 bases between them. This CDR3 spans 16 amino acids. The germline gives CDR1 MNHNS, CDR2 SASEGT. CDR3 nucleotides: TGTGCCAGCAGTGAACGTAGGGCCTTAGCCAAAAACATTCAGTACTTC. Translated, it gives CASSERRALAKNIQYF.

The table lists this clone with many counts. Other DNA sequences in the sample encode the same CDR3. The V and J genes are TRBV27 and TRBJ2-7; D is possibly TRBD1 (5 bases). CDR1 and CDR2 from the germline V gene are MNHEY and SMNVEV (reference sequence). V lost 3 bases, J lost 2 bases, and 11 bases lay in between. The CDR3 runs 14 residues. The CDR3 sequence: CASSFSQGPYEQYF. Written as DNA, the CDR3 is TGTGCCAGCAGTTTTAGCCAGGGCCCCTACGAGCAGTACTTC.